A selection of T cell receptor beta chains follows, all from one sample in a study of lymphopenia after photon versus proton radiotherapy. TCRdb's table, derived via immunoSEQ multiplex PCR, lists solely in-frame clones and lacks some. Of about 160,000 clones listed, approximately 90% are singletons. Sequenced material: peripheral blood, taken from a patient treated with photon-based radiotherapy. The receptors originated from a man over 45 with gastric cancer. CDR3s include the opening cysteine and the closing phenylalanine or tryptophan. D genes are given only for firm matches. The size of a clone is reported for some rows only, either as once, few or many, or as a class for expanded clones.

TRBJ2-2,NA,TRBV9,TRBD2,TGTGCCAGCAGCGGTAGCGGGAGAGGGGAGCTGTTTTTT,CASSGSGRGELFF
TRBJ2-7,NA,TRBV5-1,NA,TGCGCCAGCAGCTTGGCCCTGAATGAGCAGTACTTC,CASSLALNEQYF
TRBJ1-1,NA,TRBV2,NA,TGTGCCAGCAGTGATTTCGTTCTGAACACTGAAGCTTTCTTT,CASSDFVLNTEAFF
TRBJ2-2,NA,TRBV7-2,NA,TGTGCCAGCAGCCCAGCCGGGGGAGGACTAACCGGGGAGCTGTTTTTT,CASSPAGGGLTGELFF
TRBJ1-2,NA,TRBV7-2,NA,TGTGCCAGCAGCTCACTACAGGGCGGCTATGGCTACACCTTC,CASSSLQGGYGYTF
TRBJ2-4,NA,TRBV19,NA,TGTGCCAGTAGTATAGATCGAAAAACGAACATTCAGTACTTC,CASSIDRKTNIQYF
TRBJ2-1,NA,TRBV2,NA,TGTGCCAGGGGGGGGCAAGGCTCCTACAATGAGCAGTTCTTC,CARGGQGSYNEQFF
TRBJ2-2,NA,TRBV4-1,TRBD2,TGCGCCAGCAGCCAATATAGCGGGAGGGCCGGGACCGGGGAGCTGTTTTTT,CASSQYSGRAGTGELFF
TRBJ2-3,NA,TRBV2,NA,TGTGCCAGCAGTGAGGCAATTAGCACAGATACGCAGTATTTT,CASSEAISTDTQYF
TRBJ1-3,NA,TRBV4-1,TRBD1,TGCGCCAGCAGCCAAGCCGCGACAGGGAGGGGAAACACCATATATTTT,CASSQAATGRGNTIYF
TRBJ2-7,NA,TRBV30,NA,TGTGCCTGGCTCCGGGCCCCCTCTGGGGAGCAGTACTTC,CAWLRAPSGEQYF
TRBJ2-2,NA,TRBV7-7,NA,TGTGCCAGCAGCCCGGGAGAAGGTACCGGGGAGCTGTTTTTT,CASSPGEGTGELFF
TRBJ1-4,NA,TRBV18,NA,TGTGCCAGCTCATCCCCGGGACCGGGTGGTGAAAAACTGTTTTTT,CASSSPGPGGEKLFF
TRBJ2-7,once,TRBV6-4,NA,TGTGCCAGCAGTGACTACGAGCAGTACTTC,CASSDYEQYF
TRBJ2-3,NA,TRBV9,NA,TGTGCCAGCGGCGGTTGGGAAGCTACGCAGTATTTT,CASGGWEATQYF
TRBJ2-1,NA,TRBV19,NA,TGTGCCAGTAGTATCTATATACAGGGTGGTGAGCAGTTCTTC,CASSIYIQGGEQFF
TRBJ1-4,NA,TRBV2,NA,TGTGCCAGCAGGCCCCAGGGAGGGTATAATGAAAAACTGTTTTTT,CASRPQGGYNEKLFF
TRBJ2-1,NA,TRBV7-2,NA,TGTGCCAGCAGCCTCCCCTCCATAAAGCGGGTGGGTGAGCAGTTCTTC,CASSLPSIKRVGEQFF
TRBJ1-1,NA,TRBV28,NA,TGTGCCAGCAGTTTATTGGGCAGTAACACTGAAGCTTTCTTT,CASSLLGSNTEAFF
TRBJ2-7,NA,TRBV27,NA,TGTGCCAGCAGTGGGACAAGGACTGGCGAGCAGTACTTC,CASSGTRTGEQYF
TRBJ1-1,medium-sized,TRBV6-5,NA,TGTGCCAGCACCAAACAAGGGGGTAATGAAGCTTTCTTT,CASTKQGGNEAFF
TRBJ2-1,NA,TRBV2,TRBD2,TGTGCCAGCAGAGAAGCGGGAACCTCCTACAATGAGCAGTTCTTC,CASREAGTSYNEQFF
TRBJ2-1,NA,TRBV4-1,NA,TGCGCCAGCAGCCAAGAACGCTTTTTGAATGAGCAGTTCTTC,CASSQERFLNEQFF
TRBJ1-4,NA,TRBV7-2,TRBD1,TGTGCCAGCAGCCTGGACAGGATGGGAGAAAAACTGTTTTTT,CASSLDRMGEKLFF
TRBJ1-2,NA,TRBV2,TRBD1,TGTGCCAGCAGAAAGACCGACAGGGGAGGGGGCTACACCTTC,CASRKTDRGGGYTF
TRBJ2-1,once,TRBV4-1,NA,TGCGCCAGCAGCCAAGATATCAGGGGACAAGCGTACAATGAGCAGTTCTTC,CASSQDIRGQAYNEQFF
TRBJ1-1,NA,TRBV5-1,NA,TGCGCCAGCAGCCCAAAGGGACGCCTCAAGAACACTGAAGCTTTCTTT,CASSPKGRLKNTEAFF
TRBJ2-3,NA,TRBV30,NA,TGTGCCTGGAGTGTTGGCGGGGCGGACACAGATACGCAGTATTTT,CAWSVGGADTDTQYF
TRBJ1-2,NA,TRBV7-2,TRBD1,TGTGCCAGCAGCTCGGACAGGGGGCGGTTTGGCTACACCTTC,CASSSDRGRFGYTF
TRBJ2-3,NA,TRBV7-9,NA,TGTGCCAGCAGCACCGGGCGGGCCACAGATACGCAGTATTTT,CASSTGRATDTQYF
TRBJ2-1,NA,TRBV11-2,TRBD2,TGTGCCAGCAGCTTAGATAGCGGGACTTCGAATGAGCAGTTCTTC,CASSLDSGTSNEQFF